Each of the 6 T cell receptor beta chains below was sequenced from the same sample in a study of cytomegalovirus exposure and HLA in healthy donors. The study ran its PCR with 60 Vbeta and 13 Jbeta primers. Here immunoSEQ multiplex PCR was the method, and the copy in TCRdb shows in-frame clones only, minus some. The sample holds about 170,000 clones, roughly 80% seen once. The sample consisted of PBMCs. These receptors originate from a male donor in good health and CMV-seronegative.

This rearrangement joins TRBV11-1 to TRBJ1-5; D is perhaps TRBD1 (6 bases). The V gene's germline CDR1 is SGHAT and CDR2 FQDESV (reference sequence). CDR3 size: 15 residues. V was trimmed by 0 bases and J by 2 bases, leaving 8 bases between them. The CDR3, as DNA: TGTGCCAGCAGCTTAGCACAGGGAGGCAATCAGCCCCAGCATTTT. This gives the protein CASSLAQGGNQPQHF.

The chain joins TRBV6-6 to TRBJ2-3; 14 bases are shared with TRBD2. Looked up from germline, CDR1 is MNHNY and CDR2 is SVGAGI (reference sequence). The ends lost 6 bases at V and 4 bases at J; junction bases unmatched: 6. This CDR3 contains 16 residues. The CDR3 loop reads CASSRTSGGSSDTQYF. CDR3 bases: TGTGCCAGCAGCCGGACTAGCGGGGGGTCCTCAGATACGCAGTATTTT.

The V gene is TRBV6-5, the J gene TRBJ2-4, with TRBD1 identical over 8 bases. The CDR3 is made up of 14 amino acids. Germline CDR1 is MNHEY and CDR2 is SVGAGI. V trimming: 6 bases; J trimming: 0 bases; junction bases outside the gene matches: 1. CDR3 loop: CASRQGVAKNIQYF. In nucleotides, the CDR3 is TGTGCCAGCAGACAGGGGGTAGCCAAAAACATTCAGTACTTC.

The rearrangement links TRBV25-1 to TRBJ1-2, with no clear D. The CDR3 totals 13 residues. Germline lookup yields CDR1 MGHDK and CDR2 SYGVNS. Deletions cut 0 bases from V and 8 bases from J, with 10 bases between. The DNA for the CDR3 is TGTGCCAGCAGTGAATACGAGGCGCAGGGCTACACCTTC. It is translated as CASSEYEAQGYTF.

This clone was counted a single time. The V and J genes are TRBV7-9 and TRBJ1-1; 7 positions match TRBD1. CDR1 and CDR2 from the germline V gene are SEHNR and FQNEAQ (reference sequence). V lost 1 base to trimming and J lost 0 bases; unmatched junction nucleotides: 8. This CDR3 has 17 residues. In DNA form, the CDR3 reads TGTGCCAGCAGCTTAGGGCAGGGGGAGCGAATGAACACTGAAGCTTTCTTT. This sequence encodes CASSLGQGERMNTEAFF.

This clone came up once. The chain's CDR3 is CASRKDRDSYEQYF. CDR3 coding DNA: TGCGCCAGCAGGAAGGACAGGGACTCCTACGAGCAGTACTTC. This chain uses TRBV10-1 with TRBJ2-5, with 8 bases aligning to TRBD1. Gene TRBJ2-7 matches the end of the DNA better, so the J call may be wrong. Germline V CDR1 and CDR2: WNHNN, SYGVQD (reference sequence). The CDR3 spans 14 residues.